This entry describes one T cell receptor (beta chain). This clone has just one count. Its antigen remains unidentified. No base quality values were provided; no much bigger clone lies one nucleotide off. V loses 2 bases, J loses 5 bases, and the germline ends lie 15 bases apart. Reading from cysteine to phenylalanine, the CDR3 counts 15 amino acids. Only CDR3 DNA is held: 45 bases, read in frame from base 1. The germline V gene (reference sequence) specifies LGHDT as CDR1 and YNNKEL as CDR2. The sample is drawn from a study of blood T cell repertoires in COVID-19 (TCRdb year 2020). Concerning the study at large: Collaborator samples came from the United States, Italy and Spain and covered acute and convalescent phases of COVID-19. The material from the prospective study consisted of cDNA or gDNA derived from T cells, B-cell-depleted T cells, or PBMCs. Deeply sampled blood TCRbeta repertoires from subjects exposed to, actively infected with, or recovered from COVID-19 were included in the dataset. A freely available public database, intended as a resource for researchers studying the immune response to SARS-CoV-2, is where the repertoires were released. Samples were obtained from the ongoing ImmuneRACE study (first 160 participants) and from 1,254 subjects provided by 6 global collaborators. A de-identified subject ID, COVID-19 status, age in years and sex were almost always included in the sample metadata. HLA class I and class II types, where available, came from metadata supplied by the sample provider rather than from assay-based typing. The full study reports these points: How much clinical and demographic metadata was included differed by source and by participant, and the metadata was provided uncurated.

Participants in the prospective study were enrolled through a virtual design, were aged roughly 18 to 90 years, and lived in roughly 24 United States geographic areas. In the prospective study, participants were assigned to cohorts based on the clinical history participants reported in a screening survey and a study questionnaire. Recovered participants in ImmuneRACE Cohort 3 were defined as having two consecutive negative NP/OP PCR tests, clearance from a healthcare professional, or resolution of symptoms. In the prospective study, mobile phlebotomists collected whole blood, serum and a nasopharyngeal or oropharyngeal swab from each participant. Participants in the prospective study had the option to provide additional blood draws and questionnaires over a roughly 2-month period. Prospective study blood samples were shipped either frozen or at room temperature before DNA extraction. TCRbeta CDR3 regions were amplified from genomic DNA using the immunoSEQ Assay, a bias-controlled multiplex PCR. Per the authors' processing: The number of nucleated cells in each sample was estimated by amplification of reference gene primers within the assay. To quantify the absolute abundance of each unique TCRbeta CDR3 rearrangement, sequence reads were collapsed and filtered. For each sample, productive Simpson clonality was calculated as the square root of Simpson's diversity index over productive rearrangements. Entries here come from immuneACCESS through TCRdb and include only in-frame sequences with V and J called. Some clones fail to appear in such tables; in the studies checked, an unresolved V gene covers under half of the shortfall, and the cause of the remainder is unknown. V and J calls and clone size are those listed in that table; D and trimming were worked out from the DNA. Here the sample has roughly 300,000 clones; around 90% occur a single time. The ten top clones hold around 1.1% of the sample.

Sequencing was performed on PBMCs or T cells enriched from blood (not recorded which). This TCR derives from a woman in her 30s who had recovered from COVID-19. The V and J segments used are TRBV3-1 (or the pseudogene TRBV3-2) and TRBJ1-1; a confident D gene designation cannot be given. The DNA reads TGTGCCAGCAGCCAACCCCGAGGCGTGTGGACTGAAGCTTTCTTT. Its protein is CASSQPRGVWTEAFF.